These T cell receptor beta chains were read from a single sample in a study of blood T cell repertoires in COVID-19. Produced via immunoSEQ multiplex PCR; TCRdb's table is partial and in-frame only. The repertoire has approximately 170,000 clones, around 83% of them found once; the top ten carry about 8.3%. Input material: peripheral blood. The receptors derive from a woman aged 65 to 85 with COVID-19, enrolled during active disease. CDR3s include the opening cysteine and the closing phenylalanine or tryptophan. Each record gives: J gene, V gene, clone size, D gene, CDR3 DNA, CDR3 protein. The D gene is left open where the match is weak. Size values are once, few and many counts, or a class for expanded clones, and some rows have none.

TRBJ1-2 | TRBV28 | - | TRBD1 | TGTGCCAGCAGCGAATCAAATACAGGGGGCCAGAAGGGCTACACCTTC | CASSESNTGGQKGYTF
TRBJ2-5 | TRBV5-1 | once | - | TGCGCCAGCAGCTTGGGACAGGAGCAAGAGACCCAGTACTTC | CASSLGQEQETQYF
TRBJ2-5 | TRBV9 | - | TRBD2 | TGTGCCAGCAGCGTACTAGCGGGAGGGCCGGGAGAGACCCAGTACTTC | CASSVLAGGPGETQYF
TRBJ2-1 | TRBV10-3 | - | TRBD1 | TGTGCCATCAGTGAGTCTTTCCAGGGGGCCTACAATGAGCAGTTCTTC | CAISESFQGAYNEQFF
TRBJ2-2 | TRBV7-7 | - | TRBD1 | TGTGCCAGCAGCCCTTACAGGGGGGCGAACACCGGGGAGCTGTTTTTT | CASSPYRGANTGELFF
TRBJ2-3 | TRBV5-6 | - | - | TGTGCCAGCAGCCCGAGACGGGGGAGCACAGATACGCAGTATTTT | CASSPRRGSTDTQYF
TRBJ1-1 | TRBV28 | few | - | TGTGCCAGCAGTTCCCCTGTCGGGGTGCGGAACACTGAAGCTTTCTTT | CASSSPVGVRNTEAFF
TRBJ1-5 | TRBV6-1 | - | - | TGTGCCAGCAGTGAAAACTCCCCTCAGCCCCAGCATTTT | CASSENSPQPQHF
TRBJ2-1 | TRBV29-1 | - | - | TGCAGCGCGCCTAGTAACTCCTACAATGAGCAGTTCTTC | CSAPSNSYNEQFF
TRBJ2-7 | TRBV19 | - | TRBD2 | TGTGCCAGTAGTACCCCGGGACTAGCGGGAGCCTACGAGCAGTACTTC | CASSTPGLAGAYEQYF
TRBJ2-6 | TRBV11-3 | - | TRBD2 | TGTGCCAGCAGCCCCCGGGGGGCTGGGGCCAACGTCCTGACTTTC | CASSPRGAGANVLTF
TRBJ2-3 | TRBV30 | - | - | TGTGCCTGGAGTGTAGGCGGGAAGGAAGATACGCAGTATTTT | CAWSVGGKEDTQYF
TRBJ2-7 | TRBV9 | - | TRBD2 | TGTGCCAGCAGCGTGGGACTAGCGGGGAGTCCCTCCTACGAGCAGTACTTC | CASSVGLAGSPSYEQYF
TRBJ2-7 | TRBV28 | - | TRBD2 | TGTGCCAGCCTGACTAGCGGGAGGGCGAGCTCCTACGAGCAGTACTTC | CASLTSGRASSYEQYF
TRBJ2-2 | TRBV2 | once | TRBD2 | TGTGCCAGCACGACGACTAGCGCCACCGGGGAGCTGTTTTTT | CASTTTSATGELFF
TRBJ1-2 | TRBV28 | - | TRBD1 | TGTGCCAGCAGTTTATCGGCAGGGGGCATCCCCTACACCTTC | CASSLSAGGIPYTF
TRBJ2-7 | TRBV27 | once | - | TGTGCCAGCAGTTCCACAGGAAGACCGAACGAGCAGTACTTC | CASSSTGRPNEQYF
TRBJ2-7 | TRBV28 | - | TRBD2 | TGTGCCAGCAGTCCCCTTGGGGGGGAAATTAGCTCCTACGAGCAGTACTTC | CASSPLGGEISSYEQYF
TRBJ1-1 | TRBV6-5 | - | - | TGTGCCAGCAGTTACTCCGGGTGGACTGAAGCTTTCTTT | CASSYSGWTEAFF
TRBJ1-1 | TRBV19 | - | TRBD1 | TGTGCCAGTTTAAGAGACTTCAGGGGGCGGGGCACTGAAGCTTTCTTT | CASLRDFRGRGTEAFF
TRBJ1-1 | TRBV21-1 | - | - | TGTGCCAGCAGCAAAGGGGAGGGTGCAGCTTTCTTT | CASSKGEGAAFF
TRBJ2-7 | TRBV27 | - | TRBD1 | TGTGCCAGCAGTTTATCGCTTGGACAGGGACCCAAGTACTTC | CASSLSLGQGPKYF
TRBJ2-7 | TRBV6-5 | - | - | TGTGCCAGCAGGGGGCCTTTCGAGCAGTACTTC | CASRGPFEQYF
TRBJ2-7 | TRBV5-6 | - | - | TGTGCCAGCAGCTTGGGAGGGTTCTACGAGCAGTACTTC | CASSLGGFYEQYF
TRBJ1-1 | TRBV3-1/TRBV3-2 | - | - | TGTGCCAGCAGCCAAATAGATGGTACTGAAGCTTTCTTT | CASSQIDGTEAFF
TRBJ2-1 | TRBV7-6 | - | TRBD2 | TGTGCCAGCAGCCTCCAGCCACTAGCGCTGACCTACAATGAGCAGTTCTTC | CASSLQPLALTYNEQFF
TRBJ1-2 | TRBV30 | - | - | TGTGCCTGGATCCAAGGGGGTGGATGGCCAAGCTACACCTTC | CAWIQGGGWPSYTF
TRBJ2-7 | TRBV7-9 | - | TRBD2 | TGTGCCAGCTCGGCCGTGGGGAGGGGCTACGAGCAGTACTTC | CASSAVGRGYEQYF
TRBJ1-1 | TRBV10-3 | - | - | TGTGCCATCAGTGAGTCCGGTATTGGCACTGAAGCTTTCTTT | CAISESGIGTEAFF
TRBJ2-5 | TRBV7-7 | - | - | TGTGCCAGCAGCTCCGGCGGTTCCTATTCGGAGACCCAGTACTTC | CASSSGGSYSETQYF
TRBJ2-7 | TRBV21-1 | - | - | TGTGCCAGCACTAGAAAAGATTCCTACGAGCAGTACTTC | CASTRKDSYEQYF
TRBJ2-2 | TRBV25-1 | - | TRBD1 | TGTGCCAGCAGGCAGGGGGCAGTCACCGGGGAGCTGTTTTTT | CASRQGAVTGELFF
TRBJ2-3 | TRBV19 | - | - | TGTGCCAGTAGTATTTGGGGGGATGGTAGCACAGATACGCAGTATTTT | CASSIWGDGSTDTQYF
TRBJ2-6 | TRBV6-4 | - | - | TGTGCCAGCAGTGACTCAGGCGGGGCCCGAAACGTCCTGACTTTC | CASSDSGGARNVLTF
TRBJ1-6 | TRBV27 | - | - | TGTGCCAGCAGAGCTATCCTCACAGGGCGAGGTTCACCCCTCCACTTT | CASRAILTGRGSPLHF
TRBJ2-2 | TRBV6-2/TRBV6-3 | few | TRBD1 | TGTGCCAGCAGTTACCTTATCCGGGACAGGTACACCGGGGAGCTGTTTTTT | CASSYLIRDRYTGELFF
TRBJ2-7 | TRBV7-2 | - | TRBD1 | TGTGCCAGCAGCTTCTTGACAGGGAAACCCTACGAGCAGTACTTC | CASSFLTGKPYEQYF
TRBJ2-4 | TRBV27 | - | - | TGTGCCAGCAGTTCGGGGTTGGGGGGGCCTACCAAAAACATTCAGTACTTC | CASSSGLGGPTKNIQYF
TRBJ1-2 | TRBV6-5 | - | - | TGTGCCAGCAAAAAGGCAGGGTCTAACTATGGCTACACCTTC | CASKKAGSNYGYTF
TRBJ1-5 | TRBV10-1 | once | - | TGCGCCAGCAGTGAACTTACAGGTAGCAATCAGCCCCAGCATTTT | CASSELTGSNQPQHF
TRBJ2-1 | TRBV29-1 | - | - | TGCAGCGTTGAACGATCTGGAGCGGGTTCGGGTGAGCAGTTCTTC | CSVERSGAGSGEQFF
TRBJ1-2 | TRBV28 | - | - | TGTGCCAGCAGCCAACTACAGCGACACAGGCGAAACTATGGCTACACCTTC | CASSQLQRHRRNYGYTF